Listed below are T cell receptor beta chains from one sample, sequenced in a study of neurological immune-mediated disorders. Using its own MiXCR run on the 5' RACE reads, TCRdb lists one record per CDR3 protein. The sample includes 45,000 to 65,000 distinct CDR3 sequences, 3% to 4% of them seen just once. Sequenced: PBMCs. Receptor source: a man between 40 and 49 years old with multiple sclerosis. Each CDR3 is given with its conserved first and last residue.

j_call v_call cdr3_aa
TRBJ2-1 TRBV15 CATSRDGSTGVYNEQFF
TRBJ1-1 TRBV5-1 CASSPYGGLNTEAFF
TRBJ2-5 TRBV5-6 CASSLANLAAQETQYF
TRBJ1-5 TRBV6-2/TRBV6-3 CASGRERQPQNF
TRBJ2-7 TRBV20-1 CSARETGRYEQYF
TRBJ1-3 TRBV4-1 CASEGGTSGNTIYF
TRBJ1-1 TRBV11-1 CASSPRRASDTEAFF
TRBJ2-3 TRBV6-5 CASSYSGLSSTDTQYF
TRBJ1-2 TRBV11-2 CASSIDRGGSGYTF
TRBJ2-1 TRBV2 CASRTSGHNEQFF
TRBJ2-7 TRBV27 CASSLGGWGLDEQYF
TRBJ2-3 TRBV12-3/TRBV12-4 CASRGAGAAVDTQYF
TRBJ2-6 TRBV7-8 CASSRPTGANVLTF
TRBJ2-1 TRBV20-1 CSARDLGLAGGPPSYNEQFF
TRBJ1-2 TRBV7-3 CASSPGTAVQGYTF
TRBJ2-7 TRBV5-1 CASSTGANYEQYF
TRBJ2-5 TRBV5-1 CASSLAQALQETQYF
TRBJ1-2 TRBV20-1 CSARSQGDYGYTF
TRBJ2-5 TRBV10-3 CASGDGQETQYF
TRBJ1-6 TRBV7-9 CASSLGQSSPLHF
TRBJ2-3 TRBV7-2 CASSLGLAMPDTQYF
TRBJ1-5 TRBV4-1 CASSPVTGGTQPQHF
TRBJ1-2 TRBV20-1 CSAGGGNGYTF